This T cell receptor beta chain came from a study of blood T cell repertoires in COVID-19. V was clipped by 3 bases and J by 4 bases; unmatched bases: 14. The germline V gene encodes CDR1 KGHDR and CDR2 SFDVKD. This CDR3 contains 18 residues. In the authors' methods: Amplification from reference gene primers served as the basis for estimated nucleated cell counts. Sequencing was performed with immunoSEQ multiplex PCR; in TCRdb, only in-frame clones are kept and a portion is missing. That table furnishes V, J and clone size, whereas the DNA furnished D and trimming. The sample lists 200,000 to 250,000 clones, just under 85% occurring once.

The sequence was collected from an elderly woman with acute or convalescent COVID-19. The sample taken for sequencing was peripheral blood. The chain couples TRBV24-1 to TRBJ2-5; 9 bases line up with TRBD2. CDR3 protein: CATSDTRGSGRGGETQYF. The CDR3 bases are TGTGCCACCAGTGATACCCGGGGTAGCGGGAGAGGGGGAGAGACCCAGTACTTC.